These 24 T cell receptor beta chains originate from one sample sequenced in a study of TIL therapy for anti-PD-1-resistant metastatic lung cancer. The time point: pre-treatment sample, taken before nivolumab and TIL therapy. This was the immunoSEQ v3 assay. Profiling relied on immunoSEQ multiplex PCR, and the TCRdb table lists in-frame clones only, not all of them. Among about 17,000 clones listed, 75% to 80% were seen once. Specimen: blood, collected at baseline. These receptors were collected from a person aged 25 to 79 with non-small cell lung cancer.

The chain links TRBV30 to TRBJ1-3; TRBD1 matches 8 bases. The V gene's germline CDR1 is GTSNPN and CDR2 SVGIG (reference sequence). The CDR3 has 15 amino acids. Losses at the gene ends were 2 bases for V and 0 bases for J; bases not matched to a gene: 3. The CDR3 DNA follows: TGTGCCTGGAGTCGCGACAGGGGCTCTGGAAACACCATATATTTT. The encoded protein is CAWSRDRGSGNTIYF. The entire variable domain, with the rest obtained from reference TRBV30 and TRBJ1-3, is as follows: SQTIHQWPATLVQPVGSPLSLECTVEGTSNPNLYWYRQAAGRGLQLLFYSVGIGQISSEVPQNLSASRPQDRQFILSSKKLLLSDSGFYLCAWSRDRGSGNTIYFGEGSWLTVV.

The rearrangement uses TRBV19 and TRBJ1-4; TRBD1 matches 8 bases. Looked up from germline, CDR1 is LNHDA and CDR2 is SQIVND (reference sequence). The V segment lost 5 bases and the J segment 5 bases; nucleotides outside the gene matches: 10. The CDR3 covers 16 residues. The CDR3 spells CASSPRTGLQNEKLFF. In DNA form, the CDR3 reads TGTGCCAGTAGTCCCCGGACAGGGTTACAAAATGAAAAACTGTTTTTT.

The table lists this clone with a few counts. The V and J genes are TRBV4-2 and TRBJ1-5, with D unclear. The CDR3 contains 17 residues. Trimming cost V 4 bases and J 0 bases, with 16 bases left between them. Per the germline V gene, CDR1 is LGHNA and CDR2 is YNFKEQ. CDR3 in DNA: TGTGCCAGCAGCCCAAGTAGGGTACAGAATAGCAATCAGCCCCAGCATTTT. Its protein is CASSPSRVQNSNQPQHF.

V is TRBV18 and J is TRBJ1-4, with D uncertain. Germline V CDR1 and CDR2: KGHSH, LQKENI. V was cut by 4 bases and J by 4 bases, with 13 bases left in between. The CDR3 runs to 15 residues. The CDR3 here is CASSLTRVNNEKLFF. CDR3 nucleotides: TGTGCCAGCTCACTGACGAGGGTTAATAATGAAAAACTGTTTTTT.

The J gene is TRBJ1-1, the V gene TRBV5-1; 9 bases fit TRBD1. The CDR3 extends over 14 amino acids. Germline V gene lookup returns CDR1 SGHRS and CDR2 YFSETQ. The V gene end was trimmed by 4 bases and the J gene end by 5 bases; junction bases not matched to a gene: 6. CDR3 protein: CASSLDRGKTEAFF. CDR3 sequence (DNA): TGCGCCAGCAGCCTGGACAGGGGAAAAACTGAAGCTTTCTTT.

This sequence joins TRBV4-1 and TRBJ1-3; D is unclear. Trimming removed 6 bases at V and 4 bases at J, with 19 bases between. Per germline, CDR1 MGHRA and CDR2 YSYEKL. The CDR3 extends over 16 amino acids. CDR3 in DNA: TGCGCCAGCAGTTTGGCTGGCGGCGCGCTCGGAAACACCATATATTTT. Translating it yields CASSLAGGALGNTIYF.

V and J are TRBV3-1 (or the pseudogene TRBV3-2) and TRBJ2-1, with 7 bases matching TRBD2. The CDR3 extends over 15 amino acids. Trimming removed 1 base from V and 7 bases from J; junction bases left unmatched: 7. CDR1 and CDR2 (germline): LGHDT, YNNKEL (reference sequence). Here the CDR3 DNA reads TGTGCCAGCAGCCAAGGGGCGGGAGAGGCGAATGAGCAGTTCTTC. Translating it yields CASSQGAGEANEQFF.

V gene TRBV27 combines with J gene TRBJ1-2; D ambiguous. The CDR3 runs 14 residues. CDR1 and CDR2 (germline): MNHEY, SMNVEV (reference sequence). V was shortened by 6 bases and J by 6 bases, with 17 bases between the two germline ends. The CDR3: CASSRRNPSDGYTF. In DNA, the CDR3 is TGTGCCAGCAGCCGTCGGAACCCATCAGATGGCTACACCTTC.

The J gene is TRBJ1-2, the V gene TRBV21-1; the listed D gene, TRBD1, was not tested against the DNA. TRBV21-1 is marked as a pseudogene. CDR3 length: 14 residues. The CDR3 here is CASSKEDRDYGYTF. CDR3 DNA: TGTGCCAGCAGCAAAGAGGACAGGGACTATGGCTACACCTTC.

This clone was observed a handful of times. The genes are TRBV7-3 and TRBJ1-1; 7 positions agree with TRBD1. V dropped 5 bases and J dropped 6; count of bases not matched to a gene: 12. CDR1 SGHTA and CDR2 FQGTGA come from the germline V gene. The CDR3 is 15 residues long. Here the CDR3 reads CASSQSTGARAEAFF. CDR3 sequence (DNA): TGTGCCAGCAGCCAAAGTACAGGGGCCAGGGCTGAAGCTTTCTTT.

J is TRBJ2-5 and V is TRBV28; perhaps TRBD2 as D (6 bases). This CDR3 is 12 amino acids long. V shed 6 bases and J shed 5 bases, with 10 bases lying between them. Germline lookup yields CDR1 MDHEN and CDR2 SYDVKM. The CDR3, as DNA: TGTGCCAGCAGGGAGGGCCGGGAGACCCAGTACTTC. Translated, it gives CASREGRETQYF.

The chain joins TRBV5-8 to TRBJ1-4, with 10 positions matching TRBD1. The germline V gene encodes CDR1 SGHTS and CDR2 YDEGEE. The trim removed 4 bases at V and 5 bases at J, leaving 5 bases unmatched. This CDR3 has 15 residues. The CDR3 loop reads CASSLKGQGNEKLFF. In nucleotides, the CDR3 is TGTGCCAGCAGCCTGAAGGGACAGGGGAATGAAAAACTGTTTTTT. Supplemented by reference TRBV5-8 and TRBJ1-4, the full variable domain reads EAGVTQSPTHLIKTRGQQATLRCSPISGHTSVYWYQQALGLGLQFLLWYDEGEERNRGNFPPRFSGRQFPNYSSELNVNALELEDSALYLCASSLKGQGNEKLFFGSGTQLSVL.

This clone appeared a single time. This chain uses TRBV19 with TRBJ1-1; D is perhaps TRBD1 (6 bases). The CDR3 loop spans 16 amino acids. Trimming removed 5 bases at V and 4 bases at J, with 20 bases between. CDR1 and CDR2 from the germline V gene are LNHDA and SQIVND (reference sequence). The CDR3 region is CASSPYRGGWSTEAFF. CDR3 bases: TGTGCCAGTAGTCCGTACCGGGGGGGCTGGAGCACTGAAGCTTTCTTT.

The gene calls are TRBV12-5 and TRBJ2-2; tentative D call: TRBD2 (6 bases). Germline assignment: CDR1 LGHNT and CDR2 FRNRAP. The CDR3 consists of 13 residues. CDR3 nucleotides: TGTGCCCCCGGGAGAGGGGTTCCCGGGGAGCTGTTTTTT. Protein product: CAPGRGVPGELFF.

This chain connects TRBV30 to TRBJ1-2; TRBD1 matches at 8 bases. Germline lookup yields CDR1 GTSNPN and CDR2 SVGIG (reference sequence). V shed 4 bases and J 4 bases; nucleotides not matched to a gene: 8. CDR3 length equals 14 residues. In nucleotides, the CDR3 is TGTGCCTGGAACCGACAGGGGCCCGCCTATGGCTACACCTTC. Protein sequence: CAWNRQGPAYGYTF.

The J gene is TRBJ1-1, the V gene TRBV29-1; D is undetermined. Germline V gene lookup returns CDR1 SQVTM and CDR2 ANQGSEA. V lost 7 bases and J lost 0, with 9 bases in between. The CDR3 runs 12 residues. The CDR3 protein is CSDGRMNTEAFF. For the CDR3, the DNA is TGCAGCGACGGACGGATGAACACTGAAGCTTTCTTT.

Details on this clone: The junction does not match germline at one end; this may be a read error. This rearrangement joins TRBV13 to TRBJ1-6; D ambiguous. The CDR3 runs 16 residues. Looked up from germline, CDR1 is PRHDT and CDR2 is FYEKMQ (reference sequence). CDR3: CASSLGRSSYNSPLHF. CDR3 coding DNA: TGTGCCAGCAGTTTAGGACGGAGCTCCTATAATTCACCCCTCCACTTT.

The chain links TRBV19 to TRBJ1-3, with D perhaps TRBD1 (6 bases). Germline V gene lookup returns CDR1 LNHDA and CDR2 SQIVND (reference sequence). Trimming removed 7 bases from V and 5 bases from J, with 15 bases in between. The CDR3 covers 14 residues. The CDR3 DNA reads TGTGCCAGTAAACCACAGGGTGCAAGAAACACCATATATTTT. The encoded protein is CASKPQGARNTIYF. The full variable domain, rest sourced from reference TRBV19 and TRBJ1-3, is DGGITQSPKYLFRKEGQNVTLSCEQNLNHDAMYWYRQDPGQGLRLIYYSQIVNDFQKGDIAEGYSVSREKKESFPLTVTSAQKNPTAFYLCASKPQGARNTIYFGEGSWLTVV.

The chain links TRBV2 to TRBJ2-5; possible D gene TRBD1, 6 bases. Germline loops: CDR1 SNHLY, CDR2 FYNNEI. The V end was cut by 4 bases, the J end by 7 bases, with 16 bases between. CDR3 length: 14 residues. CDR3: CASSARGSSGTQYF. For the CDR3, the DNA is TGTGCCAGCAGTGCCAGGGGTTCCTCGGGGACCCAGTACTTC.

CDR3 DNA sequence: TGTGCCAGCTCACCCCGGGGTAGCTCTGTTGCAGATACGCAGTATTTT. Encoded protein: CASSPRGSSVADTQYF. The chain is built from TRBV18 and TRBJ2-3; tentative D call: TRBD2 (5 bases). From germline, CDR1 is KGHSH and CDR2 LQKENI. V was cut by 3 bases and J by 4 bases, with 17 bases left in between. This CDR3 is 16 amino acids long.

V gene TRBV6-5 combines with J gene TRBJ1-2; D not certain. The CDR3 covers 14 residues. CDR1 MNHEY and CDR2 SVGAGI come from the germline V gene. The ends were cut back, 6 bases at V and 3 bases at J, with 14 bases in the middle. CDR3 DNA: TGTGCCAGCAGGCCCCGATGGTCGGACTATGGCTACACCTTC. This encodes CASRPRWSDYGYTF.

The chain is built from TRBV7-9 and TRBJ1-2, with D possibly matching TRBD1 (6 bases). CDR3 length equals 15 residues. Germline lookup yields CDR1 SEHNR and CDR2 FQNEAQ (reference sequence). Trimming left V 1 base short and J 8 bases short, with 17 bases between. The CDR3 is CASSLEGGGQGGYTF. The CDR3 coding sequence is TGTGCCAGCAGCTTAGAAGGCGGGGGGCAGGGCGGCTACACCTTC.

The V gene is TRBV4-1, the J gene TRBJ1-1, with TRBD1 matching over 7 bases. The V gene end was trimmed by 3 bases and the J gene end by 1 base; junction bases not matched to a gene: 2. Germline V CDR1 and CDR2: MGHRA, YSYEKL. The CDR3 spans 14 residues. The CDR3, as DNA: TGCGCCAGCAGCCAGACAGGGTGGAACACTGAAGCTTTCTTT. Its protein product is CASSQTGWNTEAFF.

The rearrangement joins TRBV7-6 to TRBJ2-1; 9 positions agree with TRBD1. The germline V gene encodes CDR1 SGHVS and CDR2 FNYEAQ. After removal of 1 base from V and 0 bases from J, the junction contained 7 bases not matched to a gene. The CDR3 extends over 18 amino acids. The CDR3 DNA is TGTGCCAGCAGCTTAGTTGACCGGGACAGGGTCTCCTACAATGAGCAGTTCTTC. Its translation: CASSLVDRDRVSYNEQFF.